This T cell receptor (beta chain) is drawn from a study of shared clonotypes between healthy human individuals. Study information: The people who gave samples were a couple of women and a few men aged 18 to 49.

The CDR3 extends over 15 amino acids. Germline values: CDR1 MNHEY, CDR2 SMNVEV (reference sequence). V was pared by 6 bases and J by 2 bases, with 17 bases between. Terminally differentiated effector memory CD45RA+ cells were excluded by CCR7 positive selection of CD45RO-negative cells. Everyone who donated was a Caucasian adult who lived in Nashville, Tennessee. Sorted-subset replicate PCR reactions were performed with about 190 ng DNA, corresponding to tens of thousands of T cell genomes. Sequenced by immunoSEQ multiplex PCR; TCRdb stores in-frame clones only, minus some. The table records around 1.9 million clones, about 92% of them present only once.

The rearrangement links TRBV27 to TRBJ2-7; tentative D call: TRBD2 (6 bases). What was sequenced was naive CD8+ T cells from PBMCs. The clonotype comes from a man aged 18 to 30 in good health. Some clones in this sample may be carry-over from other donors' samples. The CDR3 sequence: CASSRTGTQAYEQYF. In DNA, the CDR3 is TGTGCCAGCAGCCGGACCGGGACTCAGGCCTACGAGCAGTACTTC.